This T cell receptor beta chain came from a study of blood T cell repertoires in COVID-19 (dated by TCRdb to the early 2020s). About the full investigation: Samples from collaborators originated in the United States, Italy and Spain and spanned both the acute and convalescent phases of COVID-19. The prospective study material was composed of cDNA or gDNA derived from T cells, B-cell-depleted T cells, or PBMCs. Subjects who had been exposed to COVID-19, were actively infected with it, or had recovered from it provided the deeply sampled blood TCRbeta repertoires that made up the dataset. The repertoires were made available in a free public database intended to serve as a resource for research on the immune response to SARS-CoV-2. The samples were drawn from the first 160 participants of the ongoing ImmuneRACE study and from 950 to 1,500 subjects provided by 6 global collaborators. Sample metadata almost always included a de-identified subject ID, COVID-19 status, age in years and sex. Where HLA class I and class II types were available, the types were taken from metadata supplied by the sample provider, not from assay-based typing.

The investigation overall reported the following: The amount of clinical and demographic metadata varied by source and participant and was provided uncurated.

About this clone: The specificity of this receptor is unknown. One base away there is no much larger clone; base qualities are not given.

TCRbeta CDR3 regions were amplified from genomic DNA by means of the immunoSEQ Assay, a bias-controlled multiplex PCR. The paper's data handling went like this. The number of nucleated cells in each sample was estimated from the amplification of reference gene primers within the assay. Sequence reads were collapsed and filtered to measure the absolute abundance of every unique TCRbeta CDR3 rearrangement. For each sample, productive Simpson clonality was calculated by taking the square root of Simpson's diversity index across productive rearrangements. TCRdb limited this immuneACCESS table to in-frame rearrangements with V and J called. A share of clones is missing; checked studies link under half to unresolved V genes, and the rest is unexplained. D and trimming were read from the DNA, whereas the V and J calls and clone size are those reported in that table. A total of around 250,000 clones appear in this sample, 65% to 90% of them only once. Roughly a sixth of the sample rests with the top ten.

Enrolling through a virtual design, the prospective study's participants ranged in age from roughly 18 to 95 years and lived across approximately 25 United States geographic areas. Cohort assignment in the prospective study relied on participant-reported clinical history from a screening survey and a study questionnaire. Recovered participants in ImmuneRACE Cohort 3 were defined by two consecutive negative NP/OP PCR tests, clearance by a healthcare professional, or resolution of symptoms. Mobile phlebotomists in the prospective study collected whole blood, serum and a nasopharyngeal or oropharyngeal swab from every participant. Prospective study participants could optionally give additional blood draws and questionnaires over an approximately two-month period. Prospective study blood samples were shipped either frozen or at room temperature before DNA extraction. There are 14 amino acids in the CDR3, from cysteine to phenylalanine inclusive. Solely the CDR3 DNA is kept, with 42 bases framed from the first base. CDR1 MDHEN and CDR2 SYDVKM were looked up in the germline V gene. Clipping removes 6 bases from V and 8 bases from J, with 10 as the unmatched junction base count.

The sequenced material came from PBMCs or T cells enriched from blood (not recorded which). Recombination connected TRBV28 to TRBJ1-2; TRBD1 aligns with 9 central bases. The receptor's source is a man in his late teens or twenties who had recovered from COVID-19. The CDR3 reads as follows: CASRAGQGYDGYTF. Here is the DNA: TGTGCCAGCAGGGCTGGACAGGGGTATGACGGCTACACCTTC.